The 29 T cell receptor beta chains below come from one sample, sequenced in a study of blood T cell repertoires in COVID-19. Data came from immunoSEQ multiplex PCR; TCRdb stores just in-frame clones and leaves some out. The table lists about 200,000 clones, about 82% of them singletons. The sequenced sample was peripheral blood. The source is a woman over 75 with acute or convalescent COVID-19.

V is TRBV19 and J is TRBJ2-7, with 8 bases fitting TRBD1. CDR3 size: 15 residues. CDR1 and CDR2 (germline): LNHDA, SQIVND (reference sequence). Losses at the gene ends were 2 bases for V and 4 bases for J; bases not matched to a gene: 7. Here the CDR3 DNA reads TGTGCCAGTAGTATAAGTTCAACAGGGGGGTACGAGCAGTACTTC. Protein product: CASSISSTGGYEQYF.

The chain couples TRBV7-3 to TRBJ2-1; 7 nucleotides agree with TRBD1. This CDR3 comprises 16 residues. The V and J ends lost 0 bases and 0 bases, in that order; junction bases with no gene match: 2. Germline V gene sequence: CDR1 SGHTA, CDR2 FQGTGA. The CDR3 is CASSLTRDSSYNEQFF. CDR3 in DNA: TGTGCCAGCAGCTTAACAAGGGACAGCTCCTACAATGAGCAGTTCTTC.

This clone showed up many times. The chain's CDR3 is CASSPGTGTEAFF. The CDR3 nucleotides are TGTGCCAGCAGTCCAGGGACAGGGACTGAAGCTTTCTTT. The V gene is TRBV6-5, the J gene TRBJ1-1; 9 bases map to TRBD1. V shed 5 bases and J 5 bases; nucleotides not matched to a gene: 3. This CDR3 has 13 residues. Germline assignment: CDR1 MNHEY and CDR2 SVGAGI.

CDR3 nucleotide sequence: TGTGCCAGCAGCACCTTAGGACAGGGACTCCCCTCGGGAAATTCACCCCTCCACTTT. This translates into CASSTLGQGLPSGNSPLHF. The chain is built from TRBV7-2 and TRBJ1-6; 8 nucleotides align to TRBD1. This CDR3 is built from 19 residues. With 5 bases clipped from V and 7 bases from J, the junction kept 19 bases outside the gene matches. Germline V gives CDR1 SGHTA, CDR2 FQGNSA.

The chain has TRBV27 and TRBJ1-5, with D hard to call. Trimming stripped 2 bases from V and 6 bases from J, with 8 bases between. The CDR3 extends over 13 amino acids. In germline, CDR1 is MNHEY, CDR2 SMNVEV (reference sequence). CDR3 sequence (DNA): TGTGCCAGCAGTTTAGACTTCACTCAGCCCCAGCATTTT. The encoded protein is CASSLDFTQPQHF.

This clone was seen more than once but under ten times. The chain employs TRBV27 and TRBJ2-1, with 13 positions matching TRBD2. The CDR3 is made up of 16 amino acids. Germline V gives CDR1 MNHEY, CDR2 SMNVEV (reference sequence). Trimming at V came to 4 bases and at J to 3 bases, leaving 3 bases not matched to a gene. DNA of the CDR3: TGTGCCAGCAGTTGGGGACTAGCGGGGCTCTACAATGAGCAGTTCTTC. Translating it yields CASSWGLAGLYNEQFF.

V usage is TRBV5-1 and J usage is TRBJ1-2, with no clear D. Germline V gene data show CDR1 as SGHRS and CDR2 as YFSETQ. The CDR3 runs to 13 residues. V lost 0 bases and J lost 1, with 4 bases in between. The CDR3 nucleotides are TGCGCCAGCAGCTTGGACGGTAACTATGGCTACACCTTC. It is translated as CASSLDGNYGYTF. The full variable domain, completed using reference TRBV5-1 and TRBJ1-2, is KAGVTQTPRYLIKTRGQQVTLSCSPISGHRSVSWYQQTPGQGLQFLFEYFSETQRNKGNFPGRFSGRQFSNSRSEMNVSTLELGDSALYLCASSLDGNYGYTFGSGTRLTVV.

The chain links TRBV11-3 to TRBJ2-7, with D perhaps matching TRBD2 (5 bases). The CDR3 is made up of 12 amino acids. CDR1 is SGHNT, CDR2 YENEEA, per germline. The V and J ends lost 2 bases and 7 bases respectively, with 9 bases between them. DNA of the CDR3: TGTGCCAGCAGCTTAACAGAGGGTGAGCAGTACTTC. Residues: CASSLTEGEQYF.

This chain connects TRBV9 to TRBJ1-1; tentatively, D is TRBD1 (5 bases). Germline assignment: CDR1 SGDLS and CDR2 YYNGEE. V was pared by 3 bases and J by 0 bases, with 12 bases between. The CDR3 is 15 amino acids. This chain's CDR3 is CASSAQDTLNTEAFF. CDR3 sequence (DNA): TGTGCCAGCAGCGCACAGGACACTTTGAACACTGAAGCTTTCTTT.

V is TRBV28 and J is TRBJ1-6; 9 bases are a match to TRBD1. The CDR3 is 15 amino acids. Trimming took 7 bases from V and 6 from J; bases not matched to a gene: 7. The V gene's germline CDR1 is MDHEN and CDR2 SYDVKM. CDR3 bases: TGTGCCAGCACCTCGGAGGGACAGGGTAATTCACCCCTCCACTTT. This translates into CASTSEGQGNSPLHF.

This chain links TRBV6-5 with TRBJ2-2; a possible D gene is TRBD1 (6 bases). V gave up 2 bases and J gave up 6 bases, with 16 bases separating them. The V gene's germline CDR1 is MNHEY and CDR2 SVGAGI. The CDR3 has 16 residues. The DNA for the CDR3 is TGTGCCAGCAGTTACCGCTTACAGGGAAGGGCCGGGGAGCTGTTTTTT. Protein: CASSYRLQGRAGELFF.

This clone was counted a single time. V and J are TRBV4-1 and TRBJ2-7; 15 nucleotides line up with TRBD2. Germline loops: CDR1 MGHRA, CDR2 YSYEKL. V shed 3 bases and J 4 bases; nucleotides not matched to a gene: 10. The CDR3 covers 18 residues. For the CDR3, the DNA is TGCGCCAGCAGCCACATGGGACTAGCGGGAGGAGTTCTGTACGAGCAGTACTTC. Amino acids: CASSHMGLAGGVLYEQYF.

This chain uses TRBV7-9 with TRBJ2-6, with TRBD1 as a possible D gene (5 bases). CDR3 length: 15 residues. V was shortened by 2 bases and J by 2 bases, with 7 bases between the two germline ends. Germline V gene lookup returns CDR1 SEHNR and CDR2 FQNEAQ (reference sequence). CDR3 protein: CASSLSRAGANVLTF. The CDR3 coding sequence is TGTGCCAGCAGCTTAAGCAGGGCTGGGGCCAACGTCCTGACTTTC.

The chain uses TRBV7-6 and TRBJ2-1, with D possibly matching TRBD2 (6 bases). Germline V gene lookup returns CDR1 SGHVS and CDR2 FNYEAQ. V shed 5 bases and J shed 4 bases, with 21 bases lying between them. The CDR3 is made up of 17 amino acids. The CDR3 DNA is TGTGCCAGCAGCCCCTCTGTCCGGGAGCGGCTTTACAATGAGCAGTTCTTC. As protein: CASSPSVRERLYNEQFF. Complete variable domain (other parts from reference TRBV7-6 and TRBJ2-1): GAGVSQSPRYKVTKRGQDVALRCDPISGHVSLYWYRQALGQGPEFLTYFNYEAQQDKSGLPNDRFSAERPEGSISTLTIQRTEQRDSAMYRCASSPSVRERLYNEQFFGPGTRLTVL.

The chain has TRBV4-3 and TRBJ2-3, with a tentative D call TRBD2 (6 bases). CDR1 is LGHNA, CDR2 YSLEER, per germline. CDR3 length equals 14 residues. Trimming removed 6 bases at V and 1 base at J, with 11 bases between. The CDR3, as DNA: TGCGCCAGCAGGCAGGGACTTGGCACAGATACGCAGTATTTT. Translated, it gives CASRQGLGTDTQYF.

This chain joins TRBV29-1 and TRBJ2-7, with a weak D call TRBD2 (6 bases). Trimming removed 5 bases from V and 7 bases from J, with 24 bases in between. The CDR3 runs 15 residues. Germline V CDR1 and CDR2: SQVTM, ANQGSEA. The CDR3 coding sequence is TGCAGCGTTAGAGAACTACGGGGGACCCCTGGGGAGCAGTACTTC. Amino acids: CSVRELRGTPGEQYF.

The DNA of the CDR3 is TGTGCCAGCAGTGACGGACAGGGCAGGCGCGAGCAGTACTTC. Translating it yields CASSDGQGRREQYF. This rearrangement joins TRBV6-2 or TRBV6-3 to TRBJ2-7; 8 bases match TRBD1. V gave up 5 bases and J gave up 6 bases; unmatched junction bases: 9. The CDR3 covers 14 residues. The germline gives CDR1 MNHEY, CDR2 SVGEGT.

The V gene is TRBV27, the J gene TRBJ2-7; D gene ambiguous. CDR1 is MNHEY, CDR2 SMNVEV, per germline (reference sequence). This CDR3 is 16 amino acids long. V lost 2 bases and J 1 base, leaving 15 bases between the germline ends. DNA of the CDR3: TGTGCCAGCAGTTTAAGGTGGTTGGGCAGTTCCTACGAGCAGTACTTC. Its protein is CASSLRWLGSSYEQYF.

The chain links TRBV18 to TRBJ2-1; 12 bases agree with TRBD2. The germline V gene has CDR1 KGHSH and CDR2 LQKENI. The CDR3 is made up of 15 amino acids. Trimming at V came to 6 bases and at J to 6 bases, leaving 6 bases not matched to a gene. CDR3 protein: CASSRTSGIFNEQFF. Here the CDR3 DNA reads TGTGCCAGCTCCCGGACTAGCGGGATTTTCAATGAGCAGTTCTTC. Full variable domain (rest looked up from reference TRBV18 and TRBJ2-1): NAGVMQNPRHLVRRRGQEARLRCSPMKGHSHVYWYRQLPEEGLKFMVYLQKENIIDESGMPKERFSAEFPKEGPSILRIQQVVRGDSAAYFCASSRTSGIFNEQFFGPGTRLTVL.

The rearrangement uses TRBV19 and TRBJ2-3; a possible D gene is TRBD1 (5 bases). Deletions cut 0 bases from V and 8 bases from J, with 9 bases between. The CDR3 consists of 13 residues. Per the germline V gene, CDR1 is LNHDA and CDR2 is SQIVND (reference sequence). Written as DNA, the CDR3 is TGTGCCAGTAGTATAGACCGCCAGGGTACGCAGTATTTT. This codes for CASSIDRQGTQYF.

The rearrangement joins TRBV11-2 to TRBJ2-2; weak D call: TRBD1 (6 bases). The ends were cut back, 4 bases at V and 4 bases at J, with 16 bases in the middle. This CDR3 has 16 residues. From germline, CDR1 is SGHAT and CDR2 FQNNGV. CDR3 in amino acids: CASSSQQGRSTGELFF. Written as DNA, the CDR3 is TGTGCCAGCAGCTCACAACAGGGAAGGAGCACCGGGGAGCTGTTTTTT.

The CDR3 DNA reads as TGTGCCGGGGGGGAGGGGGACGCTGAAGCTTTCTTT. This gives the protein CAGGEGDAEAFF. The chain uses TRBV10-3 and TRBJ1-1; perhaps TRBD1 as D (6 bases). With 11 bases removed from V and 6 bases from J, the gap between germline ends came to 16 bases. Per germline, CDR1 ENHRY and CDR2 SYGVKD. The CDR3 is made up of 12 amino acids.

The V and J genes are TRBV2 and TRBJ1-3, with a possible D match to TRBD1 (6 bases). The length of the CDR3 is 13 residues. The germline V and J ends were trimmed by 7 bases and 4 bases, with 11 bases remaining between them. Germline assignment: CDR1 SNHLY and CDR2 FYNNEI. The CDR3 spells CASNLDSGNTIYF. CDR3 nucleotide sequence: TGTGCCAGCAATCTGGACAGCGGAAACACCATATATTTT.

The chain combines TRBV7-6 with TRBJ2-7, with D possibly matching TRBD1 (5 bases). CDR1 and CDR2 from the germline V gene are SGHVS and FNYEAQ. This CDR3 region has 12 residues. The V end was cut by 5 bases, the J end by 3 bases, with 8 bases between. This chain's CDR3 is CASSKTDYEQYF. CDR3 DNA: TGTGCCAGCAGCAAGACAGACTACGAGCAGTACTTC.

CDR3 loop: CASSLGTGGVSPLHF. DNA of the CDR3: TGCGCCAGCAGCTTGGGAACGGGGGGGGTTTCACCCCTCCACTTT. The chain employs TRBV5-1 and TRBJ1-6; a possible D gene is TRBD1 (5 bases). The CDR3 extends over 15 amino acids. Trimming pared 0 bases from V and 9 bases from J, leaving 13 bases between. CDR1 is SGHRS, CDR2 YFSETQ, per germline.

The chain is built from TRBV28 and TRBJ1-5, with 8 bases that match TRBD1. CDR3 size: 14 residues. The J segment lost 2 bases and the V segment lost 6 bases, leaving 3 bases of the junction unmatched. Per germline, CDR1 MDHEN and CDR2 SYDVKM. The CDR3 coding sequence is TGTGCCAGCAGGGCAGGGGGCGGCAATCAGCCCCAGCATTTT. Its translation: CASRAGGGNQPQHF.

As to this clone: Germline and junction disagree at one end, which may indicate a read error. Written as DNA, the CDR3 is TGTGCCAGCACCTTAGTACGGTCCTACAATGAGCAGTTCTTC. This translates into CASTLVRSYNEQFF. V usage is TRBV7-2 and J usage is TRBJ2-1; D is unclear. CDR1 and CDR2 from the germline V gene are SGHTA and FQGNSA. CDR3 length: 14 residues.

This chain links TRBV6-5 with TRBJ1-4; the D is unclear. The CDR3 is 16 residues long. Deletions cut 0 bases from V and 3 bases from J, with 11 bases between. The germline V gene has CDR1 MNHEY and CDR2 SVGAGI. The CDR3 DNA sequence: TGTGCCAGCAGTTACTCTTCGTGGGAGGCTAATGAAAAACTGTTTTTT. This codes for CASSYSSWEANEKLFF.

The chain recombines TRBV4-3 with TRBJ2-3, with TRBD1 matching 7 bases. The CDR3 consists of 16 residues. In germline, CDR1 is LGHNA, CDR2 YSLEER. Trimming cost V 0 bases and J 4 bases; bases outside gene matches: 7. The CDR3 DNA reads TGCGCCAGCAGCCAAGATTATGGGACAGTTTCAGATACGCAGTATTTT. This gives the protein CASSQDYGTVSDTQYF.